A selection of T cell receptor beta chains follows, all from one sample in a study of blood T cell repertoires in COVID-19. Produced via immunoSEQ multiplex PCR; TCRdb's table is partial and in-frame only. Of 150,000 to 200,000 clones listed, 70% to 90% are singletons. Specimen: peripheral blood. The receptor source for this set is a man between 60 and 75 years old with acute or convalescent COVID-19. Both conserved end residues are part of each CDR3. A D gene is named only where the DNA matches it firmly. Clone size, where shown, is once, few, many, or a class for clones that have expanded.

abundance | j_gene | d_gene | v_gene | CDR3aa | CDR3nt
- | TRBJ2-2 | TRBD1 | TRBV9 | CASSPRGLRNTGELFF | TGTGCCAGCAGCCCGAGGGGGCTTAGGAACACCGGGGAGCTGTTTTTT
- | TRBJ2-4 | - | TRBV18 | CASSPLDTYIQYF | TGTGCCAGCTCACCGTTGGACACGTACATTCAGTACTTC
- | TRBJ1-2 | - | TRBV29-1 | CSVVPTALDNGYTF | TGCAGCGTTGTCCCTACAGCTTTAGACAACGGCTACACCTTC
- | TRBJ1-5 | - | TRBV6-5 | CASRDISNQPQHF | TGTGCCAGCAGGGACATTAGCAATCAGCCCCAGCATTTT
- | TRBJ2-3 | TRBD2 | TRBV27 | CASALRSGGDTQYF | TGTGCCAGCGCGCTTCGGAGCGGGGGAGATACGCAGTATTTT
- | TRBJ1-1 | TRBD1 | TRBV7-2 | CASSVRQGASEAFF | TGTGCCAGCAGCGTTCGACAGGGGGCGAGTGAAGCTTTCTTT
- | TRBJ2-7 | TRBD1 | TRBV7-8 | CASRFRDSSTYEQYF | TGTGCCAGCAGATTCCGGGACAGTTCTACCTACGAGCAGTACTTC
once | TRBJ2-7 | TRBD1 | TRBV12-3/TRBV12-4 | CASSGTASYEQYF | TGTGCCAGCAGTGGGACAGCATCCTACGAGCAGTACTTC
- | TRBJ1-5 | - | TRBV7-9 | CASSLGPGFNQPQHF | TGTGCCAGCAGCCTAGGGCCAGGGTTTAATCAGCCCCAGCATTTT
- | TRBJ2-2 | TRBD2 | TRBV5-1 | CASSPTVTAGQTGELFF | TGCGCCAGCAGCCCTACCGTGACAGCGGGGCAAACCGGGGAGCTGTTTTTT
once | TRBJ2-7 | - | TRBV2 | CACGLPTNYEQYF | TGTGCCTGCGGCCTGCCAACTAACTACGAGCAGTACTTC
- | TRBJ1-2 | TRBD1 | TRBV2 | CASSERGQGSGGYTF | TGTGCCAGCAGTGAAAGGGGACAGGGTTCCGGTGGCTACACCTTC
- | TRBJ1-3 | - | TRBV13 | CASSYRDSGNTIYF | TGTGCCAGCAGCTACAGGGACTCTGGAAACACCATATATTTT
- | TRBJ2-4 | - | TRBV5-1 | CASSLARDRYIQYF | TGCGCCAGCAGCTTGGCCAGAGACAGATACATTCAGTACTTC
- | TRBJ1-1 | TRBD1 | TRBV27 | CASSLTGVMNTEAFF | TGTGCCAGCAGTTTGACAGGGGTCATGAACACTGAAGCTTTCTTT
- | TRBJ1-2 | TRBD1 | TRBV6-5 | CASRGQGGYTF | TGTGCCAGCAGAGGACAGGGAGGCTACACCTTC
- | TRBJ2-2 | - | TRBV5-8 | CASSPGLTPNTGELFF | TGTGCCAGCAGCCCAGGACTTACCCCGAACACCGGGGAGCTGTTTTTT
- | TRBJ1-6 | TRBD1 | TRBV5-1 | CASGTGTGDSPLHF | TGCGCCAGCGGGACGGGGACAGGGGATTCACCCCTCCACTTT
- | TRBJ1-4 | - | TRBV2 | CASSDPLEGWEKLFF | TGTGCCAGCAGTGATCCCTTGGAGGGTTGGGAAAAACTGTTTTTT
- | TRBJ2-3 | - | TRBV2 | CASSWGGKTDTQYF | TGTGCCAGCTCGTGGGGGGGCAAAACAGATACGCAGTATTTT
- | TRBJ1-2 | - | TRBV5-1 | CASSISPTNYGYTF | TGCGCCAGCAGCATAAGTCCTACTAACTATGGCTACACCTTC
- | TRBJ1-3 | - | TRBV5-1 | CASSPAKQGGNTIYF | TGCGCCAGCAGTCCCGCTAAACAGGGCGGAAACACCATATATTTT
- | TRBJ1-1 | - | TRBV28 | CASRVQATANTEAFF | TGTGCCAGCAGAGTTCAAGCGACAGCGAACACTGAAGCTTTCTTT
- | TRBJ1-6 | TRBD1 | TRBV27 | CASSTWTGLRYNSPLHF | TGTGCCAGCAGTACCTGGACAGGGCTTCGTTATAATTCACCCCTCCACTTT